One sample yielded the 30 T cell receptor beta chains listed below, sequenced in a study of vaccination effects on CD4 cells after COVID-19. ViraFEST expansion of antigen-specific CD4+ T cells with viral peptide pools preceded sequencing. Between days 9 and 11 of culture, CD4+ T cells were separated out. Having tested negative for nucleocapsid antibodies, the vaccine recipients showed no prior SARS-CoV-2 infection. The antigens these receptors bind are not known. Measured with immunoSEQ multiplex PCR; TCRdb has only the in-frame clones, and not every one. This table holds 55,000 to 75,000 clones, around 76% found once. The source material was CD4+ T cells from PBMCs cultured with HCoV-OC43 spike peptides, sampled before COVID-19 vaccination. Stated subset: HCoV-OC43 spike overlapping peptide pool stimulation. The receptors were gathered from a human donor who received a COVID-19 vaccine.

The chain carries TRBV9 and TRBJ2-1, with 8 bases fitting TRBD2. Germline V gives CDR1 SGDLS, CDR2 YYNGEE. The length of the CDR3 is 17 residues. V lost 3 bases, J lost 3 bases, and 11 bases stayed unmatched. The CDR3 sequence is CASSGLAGYPVYNEQFF. The CDR3 bases are TGTGCCAGCAGCGGTTTAGCGGGATACCCTGTCTACAATGAGCAGTTCTTC.

The chain has TRBV2 and TRBJ2-5; the D gene is possibly TRBD2 (6 bases). Trimming cost V 1 base and J 0 bases, with 15 bases left between them. Germline CDR1 SNHLY, CDR2 FYNNEI. The CDR3 runs 17 residues. The CDR3 here is CASSEVLPGLNQETQYF. The CDR3 DNA sequence: TGTGCCAGCAGTGAAGTCCTGCCGGGACTGAACCAAGAGACCCAGTACTTC.

This clone came up once. The rearrangement uses TRBV18 and TRBJ2-3; D gene uncertain. The V and J ends lost 2 bases and 4 bases respectively, with 10 bases between them. The CDR3 is 14 amino acids. CDR1 and CDR2 (germline): KGHSH, LQKENI. CDR3 DNA: TGTGCCAGCTCACCAGGGTCTGGATCAGATACGCAGTATTTT. It codes for CASSPGSGSDTQYF.

This clone was found a few times. The V and J genes are TRBV25-1 and TRBJ1-2; 7 nucleotides line up with TRBD1. After removal of 6 bases from V and 6 bases from J, the junction contained 4 bases not matched to a gene. This CDR3 has 12 residues. Germline CDR1 is MGHDK and CDR2 is SYGVNS. CDR3 residues: CASSRQGDGYTF. As DNA, the CDR3 is TGTGCCAGCAGCAGACAGGGTGATGGCTACACCTTC.

V is TRBV21-1 and J is TRBJ2-3; the table's D gene call, TRBD1, was not cross checked with the DNA. TRBV21-1 is classified as a pseudogene. This CDR3 spans 13 amino acids. CDR3 loop: CACPGGATDTQYF. The CDR3 nucleotides are TGTGCCTGCCCAGGGGGCGCAACAGATACGCAGTATTTT.

The rearrangement uses TRBV2 and TRBJ1-5; the D is unclear. V was clipped by 4 bases and J by 0 bases, with 10 bases between them. Germline lookup yields CDR1 SNHLY and CDR2 FYNNEI. This CDR3 region has 15 residues. CDR3 sequence: CASSGNRNSNQPQHF. The CDR3 DNA reads TGTGCCAGCAGTGGAAACCGTAATAGCAATCAGCCCCAGCATTTT.

This clone was counted only a few times. This chain joins TRBV24-1 and TRBJ1-4; 8 nucleotides agree with TRBD1. Trimming removed 4 bases from V and 3 bases from J; junction bases left unmatched: 3. Germline assignment: CDR1 KGHDR and CDR2 SFDVKD. There are 15 residues in the CDR3. The CDR3 reads CATSDPTGANEKLFF. CDR3 coding DNA: TGTGCCACCAGTGACCCGACAGGGGCTAATGAAAAACTGTTTTTT.

V and J are TRBV5-1 and TRBJ1-6; tentative D call: TRBD1 (5 bases). Per germline, CDR1 SGHRS and CDR2 YFSETQ. V lost 1 base and J lost 8, with 7 bases in between. The CDR3 has 13 residues. CDR3 in DNA: TGCGCCAGCAGCTTGTGGGGGGATTCACCCCTCCACTTT. It codes for CASSLWGDSPLHF.

This clone occurred once. The gene calls are TRBV6-5 and TRBJ2-3; TRBD1 matches at 9 bases. This CDR3 spans 14 amino acids. After removal of 5 bases from V and 5 bases from J, the junction contained 5 bases not matched to a gene. Germline V gene lookup returns CDR1 MNHEY and CDR2 SVGAGI. CDR3 region: CASSPDRGKDTQYF. DNA for the CDR3: TGTGCCAGCAGTCCCGACAGGGGGAAAGATACGCAGTATTTT.

This clone was found a few times. The chain employs TRBV28 and TRBJ1-5; D is uncertain. This CDR3 contains 17 residues. V was trimmed by 5 bases and J by 2 bases, leaving 19 bases between them. Germline CDR1 is MDHEN and CDR2 is SYDVKM. The CDR3 nucleotides read TGTGCCAGCAGTCCGCCCCATTACAAGGGCGGCAATCAGCCCCAGCATTTT. Its translation: CASSPPHYKGGNQPQHF.

V gene TRBV7-8 combines with J gene TRBJ2-3; D ambiguous. Trimming cost V 1 base and J 0 bases, with 5 bases left between them. Looked up from germline, CDR1 is SGHVS and CDR2 is FQNEAQ. CDR3 length: 14 residues. CDR3 sequence (DNA): TGTGCCAGCAGCTTAGTTGAGAGCACAGATACGCAGTATTTT. Translation: CASSLVESTDTQYF. Full variable domain (remainder filled in from reference TRBV7-8 and TRBJ2-3): GAGVSQSPRYKVAKRGQDVALRCDPISGHVSLFWYQQALGQGPEFLTYFQNEAQLDKSGLPSDRFFAERPEGSVSTLKIQRTQQEDSAVYLCASSLVESTDTQYFGPGTRLTVL.

V usage is TRBV5-4 and J usage is TRBJ1-2; TRBD1 aligns across 7 bases. V lost 2 bases to trimming and J lost 10 bases; unmatched junction nucleotides: 11. The CDR3 spans 14 residues. Looked up from germline, CDR1 is SGHNT and CDR2 is YYREEE (reference sequence). The CDR3 loop reads CASSLPGQNFVYTF. CDR3 coding DNA: TGTGCCAGCAGCTTACCGGGACAGAATTTCGTCTACACCTTC.

The J gene is TRBJ1-5, the V gene TRBV21-1. TRBV21-1 is reported as a pseudogene. The CDR3 consists of 18 residues. DNA of the CDR3: TGTGCCAGCAGCCCGGGCAGGAGGGAGGACCCAAGCAATCAGCCCCAGCATTTT. Translating it yields CASSPGRREDPSNQPQHF.

CDR3: CASSETLAQETQYF. For the CDR3, the DNA is TGTGCCAGCTCAGAGACACTAGCTCAAGAGACCCAGTACTTC. The chain is built from TRBV18 and TRBJ2-5; TRBD2 might be the D (6 bases). V dropped 5 bases and J dropped 2 bases, with 12 bases sitting between them. Germline V lookup: CDR1 KGHSH, CDR2 LQKENI. CDR3 length equals 14 residues.

This CDR3 reads CASSLTTATEQFF. The CDR3, as DNA: TGTGCCAGCAGCTTAACGACGGCAACAGAGCAGTTCTTC. This chain uses TRBV7-3 with TRBJ2-1, with no clear D. V was trimmed by 0 bases and J by 10 bases, leaving 10 bases between them. Germline V gives CDR1 SGHTA, CDR2 FQGTGA. The CDR3 is made up of 13 amino acids.

This clone was counted a few times. The genes are TRBV6-5 and TRBJ1-2; maybe TRBD1 (6 bases). V lost 6 bases, J lost 8 bases, and 16 bases lay in between. CDR1 and CDR2 from the germline V gene are MNHEY and SVGAGI. This CDR3 has 13 residues. The CDR3 loop is CASRPQGVYGYTF. CDR3 in DNA: TGTGCCAGCAGACCACAGGGTGTATACGGCTACACCTTC.

In this sample, this clone turned up a few times. Its ends do not fully match the called genes, so a read error is possible. The gene calls are TRBV7-3 and TRBJ1-6, with D possibly TRBD1 on 5 matching bases. The CDR3 spans 15 residues. In germline, CDR1 is SGHTA, CDR2 FQGTGA. CDR3 sequence: CASSITGTNNSPLHF. CDR3 in DNA: TGTGCCAGCAGCATAACCGGGACTAATAATTCACCCCTCCACTTT.

The rearrangement links TRBV5-4 to TRBJ2-3, with D possibly matching TRBD2 (7 bases). V dropped 7 bases and J dropped 4 bases, with 19 bases sitting between them. Germline V gene lookup returns CDR1 SGHNT and CDR2 YYREEE (reference sequence). This CDR3 is 15 amino acids long. CDR3 protein: CASASPGGLPDTQYF. Written as DNA, the CDR3 is TGTGCCAGCGCAAGTCCCGGGGGGCTACCAGATACGCAGTATTTT.

The V and J genes are TRBV4-3 and TRBJ2-6; weak D call: TRBD2 (6 bases). Germline V CDR1 and CDR2: LGHNA, YSLEER. Trimming removed 0 bases at V and 4 bases at J, with 22 bases between. The length of the CDR3 is 20 residues. CDR3 residues: CASSQDGPWGDRRGANVLTF. CDR3 DNA: TGCGCCAGCAGCCAAGATGGTCCCTGGGGGGATAGGCGAGGGGCCAACGTCCTGACTTTC.

V gene TRBV6-2 or TRBV6-3 combines with J gene TRBJ2-7; D could derive from TRBD1 or TRBD2 (5 bases each). The CDR3 is 14 residues long. V was clipped by 2 bases and J by 3 bases, with 11 bases between them. Germline V CDR1 and CDR2: MNHEY, SVGEGT. The CDR3 coding sequence is TGTGCCAGCAGTTACCGAGGGGCCCACTACGAGCAGTACGTC. Its translation: CASSYRGAHYEQYV.

This chain joins TRBV5-1 and TRBJ1-5, with D possibly TRBD1 on 5 matching bases. Deletions cut 0 bases from V and 0 bases from J, with 7 bases between. The CDR3 has 15 amino acids. Looked up from germline, CDR1 is SGHRS and CDR2 is YFSETQ. This chain's CDR3 is CASSLVGDSNQPQHF. The CDR3 region has the DNA TGCGCCAGCAGCTTGGTAGGGGATAGCAATCAGCCCCAGCATTTT.

This clone came up a few times. The V gene is TRBV5-1, the J gene TRBJ2-7; no firm D call. Trimming removed 2 bases from V and 0 bases from J, with 9 bases in between. Germline CDR1 and CDR2: SGHRS and YFSETQ. CDR3 length: 14 residues. The CDR3 nucleotides read TGCGCCAGCAGCTTTGGACCAAGCTCCTACGAGCAGTACGTC. Translation: CASSFGPSSYEQYV.

V usage is TRBV7-8 and J usage is TRBJ1-1, with D maybe TRBD1 (5 bases). CDR3 size: 14 residues. In germline, CDR1 is SGHVS, CDR2 FQNEAQ. Trimming stripped 8 bases from V and 1 base from J, with 14 bases between. The CDR3 coding sequence is TGTGCCAGCGGATCGGGACTGCGGAACACTGAAGCTTTCTTT. It codes for CASGSGLRNTEAFF.

The chain carries TRBV27 and TRBJ1-4; D is possibly TRBD1 (6 bases). This CDR3 is built from 14 residues. Germline CDR1 is MNHEY and CDR2 is SMNVEV (reference sequence). The V end lost 3 bases, the J end lost 8 bases, and 13 bases lay between the germline ends. The CDR3 reads CASSLGGPGEKLFF. The CDR3 DNA follows: TGTGCCAGCAGTTTGGGGGGGCCAGGGGAAAAACTGTTTTTT.

The V call is TRBV12-3 or TRBV12-4, the J call TRBJ2-5; D is unresolved. V lost 3 bases to trimming and J lost 5 bases, with 10 bases between them. The CDR3 sequence is 13 residues long. Here the CDR3 reads CASSFSSLETQYF. CDR3 sequence (DNA): TGTGCCAGCAGTTTTAGCAGTTTGGAGACCCAGTACTTC.

The chain links TRBV7-8 to TRBJ2-1; 7 bases align to TRBD1. The CDR3 covers 16 residues. The trim removed 3 bases at V and 4 bases at J, leaving 9 bases unmatched. CDR1 and CDR2 from the germline V gene are SGHVS and FQNEAQ. CDR3 coding DNA: TGTGCCAGCAGCTTCCCACCGGGACAGAAGTACAATGAGCAGTTCTTC. As protein: CASSFPPGQKYNEQFF.

This chain links TRBV6-5 with TRBJ2-3; 9 nucleotides line up with TRBD1. This CDR3 has 14 residues. J lost 6 bases, V lost 4 bases, and 5 bases had no gene match. The germline gives CDR1 MNHEY, CDR2 SVGAGI. The CDR3 DNA sequence: TGTGCCAGCAGTTCCGGACAGGGGATGGATACGCAGTATTTT. It specifies CASSSGQGMDTQYF.

The chain has TRBV19 and TRBJ2-6; D is unresolved. Germline V CDR1 and CDR2: LNHDA, SQIVND (reference sequence). Between the trimmed V and J ends, which lost 10 bases and 0 bases, there was a span of 16 bases. CDR3 length: 16 amino acids. CDR3 sequence: CAIGGGWSSGANVLTF. In nucleotides, the CDR3 is TGTGCCATCGGCGGTGGGTGGAGCTCTGGGGCCAACGTCCTGACTTTC.

The chain joins TRBV28 to TRBJ2-3; 8 positions agree with TRBD2. J gave up 2 bases and V 7 bases, and 14 bases lay outside the gene matches. The V gene's germline CDR1 is MDHEN and CDR2 SYDVKM. The CDR3 has 17 residues. For the CDR3, the DNA is TGTGCCAGCACCCGCTACGGGGTAGCGGGGAACACAGATACGCAGTATTTT. It specifies CASTRYGVAGNTDTQYF.

This rearrangement joins TRBV18 to TRBJ1-1; no clear D. The CDR3 sequence is 14 residues long. Between the trimmed V and J ends, which lost 5 bases and 0 bases, there was a span of 10 bases. CDR1 is KGHSH, CDR2 LQKENI, per germline. CDR3 DNA sequence: TGTGCCAGCTCAATTAACAGTATGAACACTGAAGCTTTCTTT. Protein: CASSINSMNTEAFF.